These 9 T cell receptor beta chains share one sample of origin, sequenced in a study of shared clonotypes between healthy human individuals. Profiled with immunoSEQ multiplex PCR; TCRdb holds only in-frame clones, not every one. The sample contains roughly 2.1 million clones, approximately 94% of which appear only once. Selected positively for CCR7 and CD45RO-negative, naive CD8 cells excluded terminally differentiated effector memory CD45RA+ cells. Material for sequencing was naive CD8+ T cells from PBMCs. These receptors came from a man between 18 and 35 years old in good health. Some clones in this sample may be carry-over from other donors' samples.

This rearrangement joins TRBV28 to TRBJ1-1; D is undetermined. The CDR3 loop spans 14 amino acids. Trimming took off 5 bases at V and 1 base at J, with 11 bases between the two ends. Germline values: CDR1 MDHEN, CDR2 SYDVKM. The CDR3 loop reads CASSRRAGNTEAFF. CDR3 coding DNA: TGTGCCAGCAGTAGACGTGCTGGGAACACTGAAGCTTTCTTT. Together with reference TRBV28 and TRBJ1-1, the CDR3 gives the full variable domain: DVKVTQSSRYLVKRTGEKVFLECVQDMDHENMFWYRQDPGLGLRLIYFSYDVKMKEKGDIPEGYSVSREKKERFSLILESASTNQTSMYLCASSRRAGNTEAFFGQGTRLTVV.

The rearrangement joins TRBV11-1 to TRBJ2-7; TRBD1 or TRBD2 may be the D gene (5 bases each). Germline V CDR1 and CDR2: SGHAT, FQDESV (reference sequence). Trimming removed 0 bases from V and 3 bases from J, with 15 bases in between. The CDR3 totals 16 residues. In DNA form, the CDR3 reads TGTGCCAGCAGCTTAGCCCCGGGGACCAGGTTCTACGAGCAGTACTTC. Translating it yields CASSLAPGTRFYEQYF.

This clone was recorded once. The chain recombines TRBV28 with TRBJ1-5; D not resolved. This CDR3 comprises 15 residues. Per germline, CDR1 MDHEN and CDR2 SYDVKM. V was trimmed by 2 bases and J by 0 bases, leaving 8 bases between them. CDR3 bases: TGTGCCAGCAGTTTAATAGGCTTTAGCAATCAGCCCCAGCATTTT. This gives the protein CASSLIGFSNQPQHF. Full variable domain (remainder filled in from reference TRBV28 and TRBJ1-5): DVKVTQSSRYLVKRTGEKVFLECVQDMDHENMFWYRQDPGLGLRLIYFSYDVKMKEKGDIPEGYSVSREKKERFSLILESASTNQTSMYLCASSLIGFSNQPQHFGDGTRLSIL.

The rearrangement uses TRBV7-3 and TRBJ2-4; TRBD1 or TRBD2 may be the D gene (6 bases each). The CDR3 extends over 14 amino acids. V lost 4 bases and J 6 bases, leaving 13 bases between the germline ends. Germline CDR1 is SGHTA and CDR2 is FQGTGA. The CDR3 protein is CASSSREGGNIQYF. The CDR3 nucleotides read TGTGCCAGCAGCTCCCGAGAGGGGGGAAACATTCAGTACTTC. Based on the CDR3 plus reference TRBV7-3 and TRBJ2-4, the full variable domain is GAGVSQTPSNKVTEKGKYVELRCDPISGHTALYWYRQSLGQGPEFLIYFQGTGAADDSGLPNDRFFAVRPEGSVSTLKIQRTERGDSAVYLCASSSREGGNIQYFGAGTRLSVL.

The chain combines TRBV5-8 with TRBJ1-1; D is perhaps TRBD1 (5 bases). CDR3 length: 14 residues. The germline V gene encodes CDR1 SGHTS and CDR2 YDEGEE. Trimming took 7 bases from V and 0 from J, leaving 13 bases between them. The chain's CDR3 is CASAGLLMNTEAFF. In DNA, the CDR3 is TGTGCCAGCGCAGGGTTATTAATGAACACTGAAGCTTTCTTT.

The rearrangement joins TRBV4-3 to TRBJ1-5, with D perhaps TRBD1 (6 bases). Trimming took off 0 bases at V and 2 bases at J, with 11 bases between the two ends. CDR1 LGHNA and CDR2 YSLEER come from the germline V gene. The CDR3 has 16 amino acids. CDR3 DNA: TGCGCCAGCAGCCAAGATTGGCCAGGGGGCAATCAGCCCCAGCATTTT. It codes for CASSQDWPGGNQPQHF.

Comment on this clone: One end of the junction does not line up with germline, which may come from a read error. The CDR3 here is CSVEVGSSYEQCF. The CDR3 DNA follows: TGCAGCGTTGAAGTCGGGTCCTCCTACGAGCAGTGCTTC. The chain employs TRBV29-1 and TRBJ2-7; D is unclear. This CDR3 comprises 13 residues. Looked up from germline, CDR1 is SQVTM and CDR2 is ANQGSEA.

As for this clone: A read error may account for a junction end that differs from germline. The rearrangement links TRBV28 to TRBJ2-3; D unresolved. This CDR3 contains 16 residues. Germline loops: CDR1 MDHEN, CDR2 SYDVKM. The CDR3 reads CATSGQLRPGTDTQYF. The CDR3, as DNA: TGTGCCACCAGTGGGCAGCTAAGACCAGGCACAGATACGCAGTATTTT.

The rearrangement uses TRBV28 and TRBJ2-7; TRBD1 aligns across 12 bases. The germline V gene has CDR1 MDHEN and CDR2 SYDVKM. The CDR3 runs 17 residues. J was trimmed by 4 bases and V by 5 bases; bases with no gene match: 12. CDR3 region: CASSTGTGGLTFYEQYF. The CDR3 bases are TGTGCCAGCAGTACCGGGACAGGGGGCCTAACCTTTTACGAGCAGTACTTC.